Each of the 24 T cell receptor beta chains below was sequenced from the same sample in a study of cytotoxic CD8 clonotypes in ibrutinib-treated CLL. The table came from immunoSEQ multiplex PCR; TCRdb's copy has only in-frame clones and leaves some out. This table has about 160,000 clones, approximately 90% appearing once. The input for sequencing was PBMCs, taken at disease progression, from a patient treated with ibrutinib. All receptors come from a human donor with chronic lymphocytic leukemia.

This clone has a single count. V and J are TRBV7-6 and TRBJ2-5, with D possibly matching TRBD2 (6 bases). Trimming left V 5 bases short and J 5 bases short, with 21 bases between. Germline V gene data show CDR1 as SGHVS and CDR2 as FNYEAQ. The CDR3 is made up of 16 amino acids. CDR3 bases: TGTGCCAGCAGCGAGAACCCCCGCACTAGCCGCGAGACCCAGTACTTC. Its translation is CASSENPRTSRETQYF. Using reference TRBV7-6 and TRBJ2-5 for the parts outside the CDR3, the full variable domain is GAGVSQSPRYKVTKRGQDVALRCDPISGHVSLYWYRQALGQGPEFLTYFNYEAQQDKSGLPNDRFSAERPEGSISTLTIQRTEQRDSAMYRCASSENPRTSRETQYFGPGTRLLVL.

The chain joins TRBV5-1 to TRBJ1-1; no definite D call. The V end was cut by 0 bases, the J end by 6 bases, with 18 bases between. This CDR3 contains 16 residues. The germline V gene encodes CDR1 SGHRS and CDR2 YFSETQ. The CDR3, as DNA: TGCGCCAGCAGCTTGGATGTTGGGAGCCCTTCGGCTGAAGCTTTCTTT. As protein: CASSLDVGSPSAEAFF. Using reference TRBV5-1 and TRBJ1-1 for the parts outside the CDR3, the full variable domain is KAGVTQTPRYLIKTRGQQVTLSCSPISGHRSVSWYQQTPGQGLQFLFEYFSETQRNKGNFPGRFSGRQFSNSRSEMNVSTLELGDSALYLCASSLDVGSPSAEAFFGQGTRLTVV.

The V gene is TRBV27, the J gene TRBJ1-1; a possible D gene is TRBD1 (5 bases). Germline V lookup: CDR1 MNHEY, CDR2 SMNVEV (reference sequence). The CDR3 consists of 14 residues. V was pared by 6 bases and J by 1 base, with 12 bases between. The CDR3 sequence: CASSLAGTNTEAFF. As DNA, the CDR3 is TGTGCCAGCAGCCTCGCAGGGACGAACACTGAAGCTTTCTTT.

The chain employs TRBV6-5 and TRBJ1-1, with D tentatively TRBD1 (5 bases). V was clipped by 6 bases and J by 11 bases, with 22 bases between them. This CDR3 contains 14 residues. Germline values: CDR1 MNHEY, CDR2 SVGAGI. CDR3 sequence: CASSYGHSQGGAFF. In DNA, the CDR3 is TGTGCCAGCAGCTATGGACACAGCCAGGGTGGGGCTTTCTTT.

V gene TRBV5-4 combines with J gene TRBJ2-2, with 9 bases aligning to TRBD1. CDR3 length: 15 residues. Germline V CDR1 and CDR2: SGHNT, YYREEE (reference sequence). The V and J ends lost 3 bases and 5 bases, in that order; junction bases with no gene match: 5. The CDR3 region has the DNA TGTGCCAGCAGCTCCGGACAGGGGAGGACCGGGGAGCTGTTTTTT. The encoded protein is CASSSGQGRTGELFF. Combining the CDR3 with reference TRBV5-4 and TRBJ2-2 gives the whole variable domain ETGVTQSPTHLIKTRGQQVTLRCSSQSGHNTVSWYQQALGQGPQFIFQYYREEENGRGNFPPRFSGLQFPNYSSELNVNALELDDSALYLCASSSGQGRTGELFFGEGSRLTVL.

This chain uses TRBV6-5 with TRBJ2-7; 8 bases align to TRBD1. CDR1 and CDR2 (germline): MNHEY, SVGAGI. The length of the CDR3 is 14 residues. Trimming cost V 2 bases and J 2 bases; bases outside gene matches: 2. CDR3 amino acids: CASSYLQGAYEQYF. CDR3 nucleotides: TGTGCCAGCAGTTACCTACAGGGGGCCTACGAGCAGTACTTC.

The V call is TRBV10-1, the J call TRBJ2-1; D gene unclear. There are 15 residues in the CDR3. V gave up 6 bases and J gave up 0 bases, with 12 bases separating them. Germline V gene data show CDR1 as WNHNN and CDR2 as SYGVQD (reference sequence). CDR3 region: CASSEVQSSYNEQFF. In DNA form, the CDR3 reads TGCGCCAGCAGCGAAGTTCAGAGCTCCTACAATGAGCAGTTCTTC.

The CDR3 region has the DNA TGCAGCGTTGAGTCCCCGACAGACAACTATGGCTACACCTTC. This codes for CSVESPTDNYGYTF. V gene TRBV29-1 combines with J gene TRBJ1-2; maybe TRBD1 (5 bases). The CDR3 consists of 14 residues. Trimming stripped 3 bases from V and 2 bases from J, with 13 bases between. The germline V gene has CDR1 SQVTM and CDR2 ANQGSEA.

This clone was detected only once. V and J are TRBV5-4 and TRBJ2-3; no definite D call. Germline V lookup: CDR1 SGHNT, CDR2 YYREEE (reference sequence). The CDR3 runs 16 residues. V shed 0 bases and J shed 5 bases, with 16 bases lying between them. The CDR3 nucleotides read TGTGCCAGCAGCTTGGATTGGGGATACGAAAGAGATACGCAGTATTTT. Translation: CASSLDWGYERDTQYF.

The J gene is TRBJ1-3, the V gene TRBV5-4; no reliable D call. Germline CDR1 reads SGHNT; CDR2 reads YYREEE (reference sequence). CDR3 length equals 15 residues. Deletions cut 4 bases from V and 0 bases from J, with 11 bases between. CDR3 DNA sequence: TGTGCCAGCAGCGGTGGGAGGAGCTCTGGAAACACCATATATTTT. The encoded protein is CASSGGRSSGNTIYF.

The V and J genes are TRBV5-1 and TRBJ2-5; D gene unclear. V lost 1 base and J 4 bases, leaving 5 bases between the germline ends. CDR3 size: 12 residues. Germline assignment: CDR1 SGHRS and CDR2 YFSETQ. The CDR3 DNA reads TGCGCCAGCAGCTTGTCGAGAGAGACCCAGTACTTC. The encoded protein is CASSLSRETQYF.

The chain joins TRBV7-8 to TRBJ1-1; 7 positions agree with TRBD1. V shed 3 bases, J shed 1 base, and the junction held 8 bases outside the gene matches. CDR3 length: 16 amino acids. Germline assignment: CDR1 SGHVS and CDR2 FQNEAQ. CDR3 amino acids: CASSLGWTGENTEAFF. CDR3 nucleotides: TGTGCCAGCAGCTTGGGATGGACAGGAGAGAACACTGAAGCTTTCTTT.

This sequence joins TRBV4-2 and TRBJ2-2; D gene uncertain. V dropped 0 bases and J dropped 9 bases, with 8 bases sitting between them. The CDR3 sequence is 13 residues long. Germline CDR1 reads LGHNA; CDR2 reads YNFKEQ. This chain's CDR3 is CASSQESRRELFF. CDR3 in DNA: TGTGCCAGCAGCCAAGAGTCCCGGCGGGAGCTGTTTTTT.

This chain connects TRBV21-1 to TRBJ1-2. TRBV21-1 is noted as a pseudogene. The CDR3 runs 14 residues. CDR3 DNA: TGTGCCAGCAGCAGACCGACCGAGACCCTAGACTACACCTTC. Translation: CASSRPTETLDYTF.

This rearrangement joins TRBV19 to TRBJ2-7; the D gene is possibly TRBD1 (6 bases). The V gene lost 4 bases and the J gene lost 6 bases, with 19 bases spanning the gap. This CDR3 contains 15 residues. The V gene's germline CDR1 is LNHDA and CDR2 SQIVND (reference sequence). CDR3 loop: CASSTQQGARSEQYF. As DNA, the CDR3 is TGTGCCAGTAGTACGCAACAGGGTGCTAGAAGCGAGCAGTACTTC.

The rearrangement links TRBV7-9 to TRBJ2-5; TRBD1 might be the D (5 bases). V was clipped by 1 base and J by 1 base, with 10 bases between them. Germline V gene data show CDR1 as SEHNR and CDR2 as FQNEAQ (reference sequence). The CDR3 extends over 15 amino acids. The CDR3 DNA sequence: TGTGCCAGCAGCTTAGGTTTGACAGTCCAAGAGACCCAGTACTTC. It specifies CASSLGLTVQETQYF.

The chain uses TRBV6-4 and TRBJ2-1; 8 positions agree with TRBD1. The CDR3 is made up of 13 amino acids. The germline V gene has CDR1 MRHNA and CDR2 SNTAGT. The ends lost 5 bases at V and 6 bases at J; junction bases unmatched: 3. The DNA of the CDR3 is TGTGCCAGCAGTCGGACAGGGCCCAATGAGCAGTTCTTC. Translation: CASSRTGPNEQFF.

The J gene is TRBJ2-7, the V gene TRBV19, with 13 bases lining up with TRBD2. There are 14 residues in the CDR3. The V gene end was trimmed by 8 bases and the J gene end by 7 bases; junction bases not matched to a gene: 8. Germline CDR1 is LNHDA and CDR2 is SQIVND (reference sequence). The DNA of the CDR3 is TGTGCCAGTGCACTAGCGGGAGGGCCACGGGAGCAGTACTTC. This codes for CASALAGGPREQYF.

This chain links TRBV21-1 with TRBJ2-2; the table's D call TRBD2 went unverified against the DNA. TRBV21-1 is assigned pseudogene status. The CDR3 consists of 13 residues. CDR3 sequence: CASSSGGTGELFF. The CDR3, as DNA: TGTGCCAGCAGCAGCGGGGGCACCGGGGAGCTGTTTTTT.

This chain joins TRBV5-4 and TRBJ2-2; a weak D match, TRBD2 (6 bases). The CDR3 runs 16 residues. Germline-derived CDR1 and CDR2 are SGHNT and YYREEE (reference sequence). The V end lost 1 base, the J end lost 4 bases, and 14 bases lay between the germline ends. The CDR3 here is CASSLSTGVSTGELFF. The CDR3 DNA sequence: TGTGCCAGCAGCTTGTCCACGGGAGTTAGCACCGGGGAGCTGTTTTTT.

The chain couples TRBV7-2 to TRBJ2-5; D may be TRBD1 or TRBD2 (5 bases each). V shed 3 bases and J shed 1 base, with 9 bases lying between them. Per the germline V gene, CDR1 is SGHTA and CDR2 is FQGNSA. There are 14 residues in the CDR3. The CDR3, as DNA: TGTGCCAGCAGCTTTGGGGGTATCCAAGAGACCCAGTACTTC. Translation: CASSFGGIQETQYF.

The J gene is TRBJ2-6, the V gene TRBV11-2; D unresolved. Germline values: CDR1 SGHAT, CDR2 FQNNGV. The CDR3 is 14 residues long. V lost 3 bases and J 0 bases, leaving 3 bases between the germline ends. CDR3 sequence (DNA): TGTGCCAGCAGCTTCAGCTCTGGGGCCAACGTCCTGACTTTC. Encoded protein: CASSFSSGANVLTF.

The chain links TRBV7-8 to TRBJ1-1; D call uncertain. Germline assignment: CDR1 SGHVS and CDR2 FQNEAQ. V lost 3 bases, J lost 1 base, and 12 bases lay in between. This CDR3 spans 15 amino acids. The chain's CDR3 is CASSFGSRANTEAFF. In DNA form, the CDR3 reads TGTGCCAGCAGCTTCGGGTCGAGGGCGAACACTGAAGCTTTCTTT.

The chain recombines TRBV7-2 with TRBJ1-2, with D hard to call. Trimming took off 4 bases at V and 8 bases at J, with 11 bases between the two ends. The germline V gene encodes CDR1 SGHTA and CDR2 FQGNSA. The CDR3 contains 12 residues. Written as DNA, the CDR3 is TGTGCCAGCAGCTCCCTAGCGGGCGGCTACACCTTC. It codes for CASSSLAGGYTF.